This T cell receptor (beta chain) was obtained from a study of post-analysis software for immune sequencing data (dated by TCRdb to between 2014 and 2016). As for the study more broadly: Disease courses on record covered relapsing-remitting, secondary progressive and progressive-relapsing multiple sclerosis, though some patients had no subtype annotation. A subset of samples was prepared in parallel using single-end sample barcoding, then pooled and co-amplified after Illumina adapter ligation. The patient repertoires were set against about 10 previously published healthy control repertoires from donors whose ages ranged from roughly 6 to 26 years.

Spanning cysteine to phenylalanine, the CDR3 consists of 14 amino acids. Only CDR3 DNA is held: 42 bases, read in frame from base 1. The CDR1 and CDR2 encoded by the germline V gene are SGDLS and YYNGEE. Notes on this clonotype: The specificity of this receptor is unknown. A junction boundary mismatches the germline segment, possibly from a read error.

The library came from PCR. Reads for this sample came from an Illumina HiSeq 2500. To reduce PCR and sequencing biases, unique molecular identifiers were incorporated into the TCR beta cDNA libraries. About 500,000 cDNA molecules were obtained for every 1 to 10 million input T cells, so each molecule roughly corresponded to one T cell. The same protocol used for the earlier healthy control dataset was applied to prepare and sequence the patient libraries. Within a given batch, samples were prepared together, multiplexed and sequenced on the same HiSeq lane. On the study's bioinformatics: MIGEC handled the raw barcoded reads, throwing out single-read molecular identifier groups before consensus assembly and CDR3 extraction. VDJtools was used for post-analysis of the clonotype tables, and diversity was normalized by down-sampling every dataset to the size of the smallest sample. To correct batch-related cross-sample contamination, repertoire overlap clustering matched CDR3 amino acid sequences but not nucleotide sequences. The public reads were reanalyzed by TCRdb: fastp trimming at Q25, MiXCR alignment, in-frame beta chains only. Entries that share a CDR3 protein sequence are merged under the most common genes and DNA. For this entry, the V and J calls and clone size follow TCRdb and not the study's own pipeline. The sample contains fewer than 900,000 distinct CDR3 sequences, about 43% of them found a single time. Roughly 5.2% of the sample is held by the ten biggest clonotypes.

TCR beta repertoires were profiled from peripheral blood of approximately 13 young patients with multiple sclerosis to demonstrate the VDJtools post-analysis software. Multiple sclerosis patients were children and adolescents aged about 6 to 16 years. General findings and caveats noted by the study authors: Compared with controls, multiple sclerosis patients had significantly lower normalized Chao1 diversity, a finding suggesting substantial peripheral T-cell clonal expansion. Direct clustering with F measure showed strong co-clustering of samples prepared in the same batch, prompting a batch-effect correction. Significantly higher frequencies in patients than in controls were found for five TRBV segments, including TRBV5-6, TRBV5-1 and TRBV20-1. The multiple sclerosis patient group was slightly younger than the control group.

Sequences were obtained from blood. The sequence came from a girl between 5 and 17 years old with multiple sclerosis. The sequence joins TRBV9 to TRBJ2-3; the D segment could be TRBD2, given 6 matching bases. The encoded CDR3 is CACSVASGTDTQYF. The sequence in DNA is TGTGCCTGCAGCGTAGCTAGCGGCACAGATACGCAGTATTTT. The variable domain in full, with residues beyond the CDR3 obtained from the reference TRBV9 and TRBJ2-3 genes, is DSGVTQTPKHLITATGQRVTLRCSPRSGDLSVYWYQQSLDQGLQFLIQYYNGEERAKGNILERFSAQQFPDLHSELNLSSLELGDSALYFCACSVASGTDTQYFGPGTRLTVL.